This TCR beta chain derives from a study of blood T cell repertoires in COVID-19. Study overall: COVID-19 samples collected from the United States, Italy and Spain covered acute and convalescent phases. PBMCs, B-cell-depleted T cells, or T cells were the source of the cDNA or gDNA that made up the material.

The CDR3 sequence is 15 residues long. The V and J ends lost 5 bases and 2 bases respectively, with 13 bases between them. The germline V gene encodes CDR1 SGHTA and CDR2 FQGNSA. The Seattle site enrolled patients during active infection and followed them longitudinally. Original processing notes: Reference gene primer amplification yielded estimated nucleated cell counts. Profiling relied on immunoSEQ multiplex PCR, and the TCRdb table lists in-frame clones only, not all of them. The D gene and trimming were derived from the DNA, and the V and J assignments and clone size from that table. The repertoire has almost 90,000 clones, less than 95% of them found once; the top ten carry 6.7%.

The receptor was derived from a man between 18 and 35 years old with COVID-19, enrolled during active disease. Sequences were obtained from peripheral blood. The rearrangement joins TRBV7-2 to TRBJ1-3, with a weak D call TRBD1 (5 bases). CDR3 loop: CASSVGLGPGNTIYF. The CDR3 nucleotides are TGTGCCAGCAGCGTGGGTTTGGGGCCTGGAAACACCATATATTTT.